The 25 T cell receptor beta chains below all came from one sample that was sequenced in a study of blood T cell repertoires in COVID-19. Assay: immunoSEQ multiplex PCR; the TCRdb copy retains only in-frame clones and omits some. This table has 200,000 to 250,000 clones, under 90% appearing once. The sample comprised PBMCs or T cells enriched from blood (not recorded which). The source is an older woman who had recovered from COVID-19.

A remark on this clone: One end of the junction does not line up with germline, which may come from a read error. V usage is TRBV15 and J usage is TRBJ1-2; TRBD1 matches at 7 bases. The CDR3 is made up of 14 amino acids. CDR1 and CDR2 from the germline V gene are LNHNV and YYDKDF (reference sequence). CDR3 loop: CATRRDEGAYGYTF. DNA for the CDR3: TGTGCCACCAGGAGAGACGAGGGGGCTTATGGCTACACCTTC.

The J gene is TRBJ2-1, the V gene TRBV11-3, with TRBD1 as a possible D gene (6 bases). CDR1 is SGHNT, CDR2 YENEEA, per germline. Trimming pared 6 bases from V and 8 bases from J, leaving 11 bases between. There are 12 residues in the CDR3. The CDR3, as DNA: TGTGCCAGCAGGGGGGCGGAGGATGAGCAGTTCTTC. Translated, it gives CASRGAEDEQFF.

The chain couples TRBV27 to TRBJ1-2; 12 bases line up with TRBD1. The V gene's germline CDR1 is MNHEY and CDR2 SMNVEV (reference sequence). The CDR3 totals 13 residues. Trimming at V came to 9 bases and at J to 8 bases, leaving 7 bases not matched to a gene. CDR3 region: CASTGTGGIGYTF. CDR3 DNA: TGTGCCAGTACCGGGACAGGGGGCATAGGCTACACCTTC.

The CDR3 DNA sequence: TGTGCCAGCTCGCCAGGAATTAGCGGGAGCTTGGAAAATGAGCAGTTCTTC. Translating it yields CASSPGISGSLENEQFF. The V call is TRBV18, the J call TRBJ2-1; TRBD2 agrees at 9 bases. The length of the CDR3 is 17 residues. The germline V gene encodes CDR1 KGHSH and CDR2 LQKENI. J was trimmed by 7 bases and V by 6 bases; bases with no gene match: 16.

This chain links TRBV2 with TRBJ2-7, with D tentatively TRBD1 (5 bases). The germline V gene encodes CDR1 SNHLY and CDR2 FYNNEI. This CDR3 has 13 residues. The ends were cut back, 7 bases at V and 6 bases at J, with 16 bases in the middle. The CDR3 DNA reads TGTGCCAGCACGTCAGGGTATCCATTCGAGCAGTACTTC. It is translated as CASTSGYPFEQYF.

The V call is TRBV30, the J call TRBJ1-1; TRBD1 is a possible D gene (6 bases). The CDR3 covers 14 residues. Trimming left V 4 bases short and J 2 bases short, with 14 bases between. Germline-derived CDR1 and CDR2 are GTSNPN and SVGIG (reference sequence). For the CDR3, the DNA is TGTGCCTGGACCGCCTGGGGGGGCAACACTGAAGCTTTCTTT. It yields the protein CAWTAWGGNTEAFF.

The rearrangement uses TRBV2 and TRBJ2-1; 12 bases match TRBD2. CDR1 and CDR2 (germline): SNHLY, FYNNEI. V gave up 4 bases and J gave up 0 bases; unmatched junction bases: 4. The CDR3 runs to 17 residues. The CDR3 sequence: CASSGTSGTSSYNEQFF. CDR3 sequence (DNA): TGTGCCAGCAGTGGGACTAGCGGGACTTCCTCCTACAATGAGCAGTTCTTC.

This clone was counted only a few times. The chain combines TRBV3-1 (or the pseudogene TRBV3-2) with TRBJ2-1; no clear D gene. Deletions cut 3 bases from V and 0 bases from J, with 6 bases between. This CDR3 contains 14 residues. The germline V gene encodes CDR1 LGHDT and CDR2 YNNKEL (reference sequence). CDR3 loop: CASSHLTSYNEQFF. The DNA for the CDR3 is TGTGCCAGCAGCCACCTAACCTCCTACAATGAGCAGTTCTTC.

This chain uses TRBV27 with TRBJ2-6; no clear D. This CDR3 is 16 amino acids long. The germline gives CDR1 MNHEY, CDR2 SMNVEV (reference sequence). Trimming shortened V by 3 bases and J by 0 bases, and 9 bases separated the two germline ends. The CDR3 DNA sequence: TGTGCCAGCAGTTTGTTCTGGGCCTCTGGGGCCAACGTCCTGACTTTC. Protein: CASSLFWASGANVLTF.

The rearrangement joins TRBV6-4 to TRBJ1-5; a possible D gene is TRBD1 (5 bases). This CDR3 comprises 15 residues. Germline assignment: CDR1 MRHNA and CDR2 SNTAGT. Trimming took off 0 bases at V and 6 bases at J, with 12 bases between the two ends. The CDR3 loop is CASSDSSGGSQPQHF. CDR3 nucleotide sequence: TGTGCCAGCAGTGACTCGAGCGGGGGTAGTCAGCCCCAGCATTTT.

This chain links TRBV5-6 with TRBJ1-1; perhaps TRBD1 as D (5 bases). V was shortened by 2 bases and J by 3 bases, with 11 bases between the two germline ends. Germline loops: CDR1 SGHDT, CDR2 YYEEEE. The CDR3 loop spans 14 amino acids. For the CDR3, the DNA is TGTGCCAGCAGCTTCGGGGGGTGGGACACTGAAGCTTTCTTT. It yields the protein CASSFGGWDTEAFF.

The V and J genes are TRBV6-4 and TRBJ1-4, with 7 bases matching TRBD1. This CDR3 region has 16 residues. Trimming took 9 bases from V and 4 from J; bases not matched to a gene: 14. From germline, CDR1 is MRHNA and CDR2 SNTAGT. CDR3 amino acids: CASPDPYRGDNEKLFF. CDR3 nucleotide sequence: TGTGCCAGTCCTGACCCGTACAGGGGCGATAATGAAAAACTGTTTTTT.

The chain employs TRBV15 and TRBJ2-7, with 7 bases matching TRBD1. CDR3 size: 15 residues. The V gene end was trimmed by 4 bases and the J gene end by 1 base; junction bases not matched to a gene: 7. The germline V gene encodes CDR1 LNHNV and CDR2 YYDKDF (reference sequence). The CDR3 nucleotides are TGTGCCACCAGCACCTACAGGGGAATGTCCTACGAGCAGTACTTC. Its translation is CATSTYRGMSYEQYF.

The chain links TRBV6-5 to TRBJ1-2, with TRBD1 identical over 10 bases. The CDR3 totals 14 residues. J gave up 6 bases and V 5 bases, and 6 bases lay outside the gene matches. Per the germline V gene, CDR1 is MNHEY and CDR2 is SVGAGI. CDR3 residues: CASSRTGGVDGYTF. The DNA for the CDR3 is TGTGCCAGCAGTCGGACAGGGGGAGTCGATGGCTACACCTTC.

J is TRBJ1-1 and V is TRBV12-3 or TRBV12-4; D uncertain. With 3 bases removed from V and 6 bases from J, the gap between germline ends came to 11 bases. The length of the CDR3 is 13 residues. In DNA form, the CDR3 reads TGTGCCAGCAGTTTGGAGGTACCCCCTGAAGCTTTCTTT. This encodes CASSLEVPPEAFF.

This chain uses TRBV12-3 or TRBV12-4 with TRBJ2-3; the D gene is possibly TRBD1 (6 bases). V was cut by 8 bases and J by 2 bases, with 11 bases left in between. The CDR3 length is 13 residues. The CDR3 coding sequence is TGTGCCAGCTCCCAGGGGCTCACAGATACGCAGTATTTT. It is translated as CASSQGLTDTQYF.

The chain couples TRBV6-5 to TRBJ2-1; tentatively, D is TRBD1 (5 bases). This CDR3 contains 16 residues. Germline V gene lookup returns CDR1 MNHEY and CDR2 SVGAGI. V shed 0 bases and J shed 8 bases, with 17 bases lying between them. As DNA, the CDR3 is TGTGCCAGCAGTTACTCGTCCGGACAACTTTTCGATGAGCAGTTCTTC. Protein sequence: CASSYSSGQLFDEQFF.

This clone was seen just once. DNA for the CDR3: TGTGCCAGCAGTTACCACCGACAGGGGGCCACTGGGGCCAACGTCCTGACTTTC. This encodes CASSYHRQGATGANVLTF. This chain links TRBV6-2 or TRBV6-3 with TRBJ2-6, with 10 positions matching TRBD1. Germline loops: CDR1 MNHEY, CDR2 SVGEGT. The CDR3 is made up of 18 amino acids. After removal of 2 bases from V and 2 bases from J, the junction contained 6 bases not matched to a gene.

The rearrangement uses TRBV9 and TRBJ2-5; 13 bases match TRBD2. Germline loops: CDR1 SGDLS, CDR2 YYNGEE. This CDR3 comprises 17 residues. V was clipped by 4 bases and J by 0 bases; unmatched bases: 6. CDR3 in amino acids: CASSTSTSGRDQETQYF. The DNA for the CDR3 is TGTGCCAGCAGCACATCTACTAGCGGGAGGGACCAAGAGACCCAGTACTTC.

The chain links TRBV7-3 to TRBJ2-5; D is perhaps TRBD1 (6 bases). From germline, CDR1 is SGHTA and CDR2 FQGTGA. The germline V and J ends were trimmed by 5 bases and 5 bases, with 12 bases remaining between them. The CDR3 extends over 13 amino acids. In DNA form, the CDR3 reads TGTGCCAGCAGCATGGGGGCTGGGGAGACCCAGTACTTC. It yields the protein CASSMGAGETQYF.

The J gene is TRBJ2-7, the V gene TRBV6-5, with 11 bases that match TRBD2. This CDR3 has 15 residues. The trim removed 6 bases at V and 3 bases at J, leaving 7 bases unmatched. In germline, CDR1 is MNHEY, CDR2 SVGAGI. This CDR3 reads CASRILAGGSYEQYF. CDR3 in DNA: TGTGCCAGCAGGATCCTAGCGGGAGGAAGCTACGAGCAGTACTTC.

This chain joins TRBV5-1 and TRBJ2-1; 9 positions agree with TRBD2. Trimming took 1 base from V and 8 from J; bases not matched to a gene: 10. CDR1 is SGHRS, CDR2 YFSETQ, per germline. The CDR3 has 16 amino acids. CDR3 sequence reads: CASSLSLREGVDEQFF. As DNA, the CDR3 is TGCGCCAGCAGCTTGTCCCTGCGGGAGGGGGTCGATGAGCAGTTCTTC. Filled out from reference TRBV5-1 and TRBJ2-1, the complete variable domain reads KAGVTQTPRYLIKTRGQQVTLSCSPISGHRSVSWYQQTPGQGLQFLFEYFSETQRNKGNFPGRFSGRQFSNSRSEMNVSTLELGDSALYLCASSLSLREGVDEQFFGPGTRLTVL.

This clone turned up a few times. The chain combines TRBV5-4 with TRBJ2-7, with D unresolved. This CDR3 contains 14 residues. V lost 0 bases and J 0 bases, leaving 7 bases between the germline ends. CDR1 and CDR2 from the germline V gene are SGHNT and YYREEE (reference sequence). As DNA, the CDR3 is TGTGCCAGCAGCTTGGAACAGAACTCCTACGAGCAGTACTTC. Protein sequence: CASSLEQNSYEQYF.

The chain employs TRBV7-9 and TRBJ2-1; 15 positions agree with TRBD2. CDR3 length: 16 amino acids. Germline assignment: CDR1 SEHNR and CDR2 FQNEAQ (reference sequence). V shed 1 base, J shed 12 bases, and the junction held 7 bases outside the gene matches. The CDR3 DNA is TGTGCCAGCAGCTTAGGAGGACTAGCGGGAGGGTGGTCGCAGTTCTTC. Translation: CASSLGGLAGGWSQFF.

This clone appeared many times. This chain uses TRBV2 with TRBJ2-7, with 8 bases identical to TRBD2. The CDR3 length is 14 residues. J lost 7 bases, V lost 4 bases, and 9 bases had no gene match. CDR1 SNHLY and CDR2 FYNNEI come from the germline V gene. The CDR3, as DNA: TGTGCCAGCAGTGTCCAGCGGGAGATCCGAGAGCAGTACTTC. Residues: CASSVQREIREQYF.